Each of the 10 T cell receptor beta chains below was sequenced from the same sample in a study of T cell responses to AZD1222 COVID-19 vaccine. Sequencing used immunoSEQ multiplex PCR; TCRdb keeps in-frame clones, though not all of them. The data hold about 120,000 clones, with 80% to 90% observed a single time. Source: peripheral blood, taken on day 0 of AZD1222 vaccination. These receptors all stem from an adult in good health.

This rearrangement joins TRBV6-6 to TRBJ2-7; D may be TRBD1 or TRBD2 (5 bases each). The V end lost 0 bases, the J end lost 1 base, and 10 bases lay between the germline ends. The CDR3 is made up of 15 amino acids. Germline-derived CDR1 and CDR2 are MNHNY and SVGAGI (reference sequence). CDR3 bases: TGTGCCAGCAGTTACTCGATGGGGGAATCCTACGAGCAGTACTTC. Amino acids: CASSYSMGESYEQYF.

The chain links TRBV5-1 to TRBJ1-2; maybe TRBD1 (6 bases). CDR1 SGHRS and CDR2 YFSETQ come from the germline V gene. The CDR3 length is 15 residues. The V gene lost 2 bases and the J gene lost 4 bases, with 15 bases spanning the gap. CDR3 coding DNA: TGCGCCAGCAGCTTAGACAGGCCGGGCGGCTATGGCTACACCTTC. Protein product: CASSLDRPGGYGYTF.

This chain joins TRBV7-9 and TRBJ1-1; D gene unclear. This CDR3 spans 11 amino acids. The germline gives CDR1 SEHNR, CDR2 FQNEAQ (reference sequence). Trimming removed 2 bases at V and 8 bases at J, with 6 bases between. CDR3: CASSLPREAFF. The DNA for the CDR3 is TGTGCCAGCAGCTTACCCCGGGAAGCTTTCTTT.

This chain uses TRBV5-1 with TRBJ2-2, with TRBD1 identical over 9 bases. CDR3 length: 16 residues. V dropped 5 bases and J dropped 0; count of bases not matched to a gene: 5. CDR1 and CDR2 from the germline V gene are SGHRS and YFSETQ. CDR3 in amino acids: CASRRGQGTNTGELFF. The CDR3 nucleotides are TGCGCCAGCAGGAGGGGACAGGGAACGAACACCGGGGAGCTGTTTTTT. The full variable domain, with the rest looked up from reference TRBV5-1 and TRBJ2-2, is KAGVTQTPRYLIKTRGQQVTLSCSPISGHRSVSWYQQTPGQGLQFLFEYFSETQRNKGNFPGRFSGRQFSNSRSEMNVSTLELGDSALYLCASRRGQGTNTGELFFGEGSRLTVL.

CDR3 in DNA: TGTGCCATCAGTGATAGGGGCAGGGCAGAGCAGCCCCAGCATTTT. Its protein is CAISDRGRAEQPQHF. V gene TRBV10-3 combines with J gene TRBJ1-5, with D possibly TRBD1 on 5 matching bases. V was cut by 3 bases and J by 7 bases, with 16 bases left in between. The CDR3 consists of 15 residues. Germline loops: CDR1 ENHRY, CDR2 SYGVKD.

V gene TRBV18 combines with J gene TRBJ1-6; tentative D call: TRBD1 (5 bases). With 2 bases removed from V and 6 bases from J, the gap between germline ends came to 8 bases. This CDR3 spans 14 amino acids. Germline CDR1 and CDR2: KGHSH and LQKENI. CDR3 in DNA: TGTGCCAGCTCACCAAGACAGACTAATTCACCCCTCCACTTT. It specifies CASSPRQTNSPLHF.

The chain combines TRBV16 with TRBJ1-2; 7 bases match TRBD1. The ends lost 7 bases at V and 5 bases at J; junction bases unmatched: 7. CDR3 length: 13 amino acids. CDR1 KGHSY and CDR2 FQNENV come from the germline V gene. The CDR3 coding sequence is TGTGCCAGCACCAGGGACAGACTGTATGGCTACACCTTC. Translating gives CASTRDRLYGYTF. Using reference TRBV16 and TRBJ1-2 for the parts outside the CDR3, the full variable domain is GEEVAQTPKHLVRGEGQKAKLYCAPIKGHSYVFWYQQVLKNEFKFLISFQNENVFDETGMPKERFSAKCLPNSPCSLEIQATKLEDSAVYFCASTRDRLYGYTFGSGTRLTVV.

The genes are TRBV25-1 and TRBJ2-5; a weak D match, TRBD2 (5 bases). This CDR3 spans 12 amino acids. Trimming stripped 6 bases from V and 7 bases from J, with 12 bases between. CDR1 MGHDK and CDR2 SYGVNS come from the germline V gene. The CDR3 sequence is CASRETRGTQYF. CDR3 bases: TGTGCCAGCAGGGAAACTCGGGGGACCCAGTACTTC.

V and J are TRBV19 and TRBJ1-5, with TRBD1 as a possible D gene (5 bases). Germline V CDR1 and CDR2: LNHDA, SQIVND (reference sequence). CDR3 length: 17 amino acids. V was cut by 3 bases and J by 1 base, with 16 bases left in between. Here the CDR3 DNA reads TGTGCCAGTAGTATTTTCGAGGGAGCAGGGAGCAATCAGCCCCAGCATTTT. It yields the protein CASSIFEGAGSNQPQHF.

Only one count was recorded for this clone. The chain combines TRBV11-3 with TRBJ2-2; possibly TRBD1 for D (6 bases). The CDR3 runs to 16 residues. V shed 5 bases and J shed 2 bases, with 15 bases lying between them. Per germline, CDR1 SGHNT and CDR2 YENEEA. The CDR3 region is CASSPGVWGNTGELFF. The CDR3 coding sequence is TGTGCCAGCAGCCCAGGGGTATGGGGTAACACCGGGGAGCTGTTTTTT.